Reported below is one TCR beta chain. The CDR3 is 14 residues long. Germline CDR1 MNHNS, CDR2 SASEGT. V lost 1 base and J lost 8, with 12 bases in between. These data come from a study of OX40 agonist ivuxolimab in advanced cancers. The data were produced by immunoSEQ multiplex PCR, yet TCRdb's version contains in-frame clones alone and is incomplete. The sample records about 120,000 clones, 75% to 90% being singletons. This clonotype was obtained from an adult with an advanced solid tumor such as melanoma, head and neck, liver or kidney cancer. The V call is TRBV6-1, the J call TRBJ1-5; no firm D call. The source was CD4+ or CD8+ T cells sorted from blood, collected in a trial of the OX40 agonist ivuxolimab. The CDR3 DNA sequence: TGTGCCAGCAGTGAAGTACAGTCCCGTGAGCCCCAGCATTTT. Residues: CASSEVQSREPQHF.